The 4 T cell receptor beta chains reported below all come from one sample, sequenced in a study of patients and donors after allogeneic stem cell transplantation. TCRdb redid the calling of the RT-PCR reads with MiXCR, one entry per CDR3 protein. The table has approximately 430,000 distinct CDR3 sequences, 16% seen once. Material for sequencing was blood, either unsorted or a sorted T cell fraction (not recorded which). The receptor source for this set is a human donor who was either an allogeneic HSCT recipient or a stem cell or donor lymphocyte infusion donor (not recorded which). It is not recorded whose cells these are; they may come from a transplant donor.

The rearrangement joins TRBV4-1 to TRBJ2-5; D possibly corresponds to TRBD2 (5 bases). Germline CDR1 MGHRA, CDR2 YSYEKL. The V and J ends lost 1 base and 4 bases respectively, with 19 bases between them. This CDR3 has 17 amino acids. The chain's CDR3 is CASSQAGFQVSRETQYF. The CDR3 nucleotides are TGCGCCAGCAGCCAAGCGGGGTTTCAGGTATCCCGAGAGACCCAGTACTTC.

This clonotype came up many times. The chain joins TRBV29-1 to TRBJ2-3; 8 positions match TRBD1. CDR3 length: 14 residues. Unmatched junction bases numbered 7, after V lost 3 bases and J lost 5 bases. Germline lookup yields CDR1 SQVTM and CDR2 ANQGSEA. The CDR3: CSVDPRGLGDTQYF. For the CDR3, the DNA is TGCAGCGTTGACCCCAGGGGGCTGGGAGATACGCAGTATTTT.

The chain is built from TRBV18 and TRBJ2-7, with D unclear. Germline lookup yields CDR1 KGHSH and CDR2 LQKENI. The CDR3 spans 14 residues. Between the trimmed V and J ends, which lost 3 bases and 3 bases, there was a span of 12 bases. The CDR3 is CASSPAAGRYEQYF. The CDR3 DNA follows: TGTGCCAGCTCACCGGCGGCAGGCCGCTACGAGCAGTACTTC.

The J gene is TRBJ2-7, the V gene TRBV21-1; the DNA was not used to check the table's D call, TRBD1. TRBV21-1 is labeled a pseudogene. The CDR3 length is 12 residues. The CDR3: CASTGYRYEQYF. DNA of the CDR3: TGTGCCTCGACAGGGTATCGGTACGAGCAGTACTTC.